Presented here are 29 T cell receptor beta chains from one specimen sequenced in a study of post-analysis software for immune sequencing data. Study results and limitations: Patients used a handful of TRBV segments, including TRBV5-6, TRBV5-1 and TRBV20-1, more often than controls.

These TCRs are of unknown antigen specificity. TCR beta cDNA libraries included unique molecular identifiers. TCRdb analysed the PCR reads with MiXCR anew, one entry per CDR3 protein. The sample has some 500,000 distinct CDR3 sequences, roughly 46% seen once. Source material: blood. The receptors stem from a girl aged 10 to 17 with multiple sclerosis.

This clonotype was counted between two and nine times. The J gene is TRBJ2-1, the V gene TRBV9, with TRBD2 identical over 10 bases. The V gene end was trimmed by 0 bases and the J gene end by 0 bases; junction bases not matched to a gene: 9. The CDR3 loop spans 19 amino acids. Germline values: CDR1 SGDLS, CDR2 YYNGEE. This CDR3 reads CASSVGLAGAAHSYNEQFF. The CDR3 nucleotides read TGTGCCAGCAGCGTAGGGCTAGCGGGAGCCGCCCACTCCTACAATGAGCAGTTCTTC.

This clonotype was observed a few times. This chain joins TRBV29-1 and TRBJ2-1; 8 nucleotides line up with TRBD2. Germline V gives CDR1 SQVTM, CDR2 ANQGSEA. The junction had 6 bases not matched to a gene; V was cut back by 5 bases and J by 3 bases. The CDR3 runs 14 residues. The CDR3 sequence: CSVREGEDYNEQFF. In nucleotides, the CDR3 is TGCAGCGTTCGGGAGGGGGAGGACTACAATGAGCAGTTCTTC.

The chain has TRBV29-1 and TRBJ2-1, with 8 bases aligning to TRBD2. CDR1 is SQVTM and CDR2 is ANQGSEA in the germline V gene. This CDR3 comprises 14 residues. The trim removed 7 bases at V and 0 bases at J, leaving 5 bases unmatched. This chain's CDR3 is CSGISGGSYNEQFF. The CDR3 bases are TGCAGCGGAATAAGCGGGGGCTCCTACAATGAGCAGTTCTTC.

The chain carries TRBV28 and TRBJ2-5; 9 nucleotides line up with TRBD2. The J call is uncertain, as TRBJ2-7 better fits the DNA end. The CDR3 has 15 residues. Germline V CDR1 and CDR2: MDHEN, SYDVKM. In DNA form, the CDR3 reads TGTGCCCACGCCCGACTAGCGGATGCTACTTACGAGCAGTACTTC. This codes for CAHARLADATYEQYF.

J is TRBJ2-3 and V is TRBV7-2, with D possibly matching TRBD1 (6 bases). The CDR3 is 15 amino acids. Per germline, CDR1 SGHTA and CDR2 FQGNSA. The ends were cut back, 1 base at V and 3 bases at J, with 11 bases in the middle. The CDR3 DNA sequence: TGTGCCAGCAGCTTAGTTCCCAGGGGAACAGATACGCAGTATTTT. Its protein is CASSLVPRGTDTQYF. The variable domain in full, completed from reference TRBV7-2 and TRBJ2-3, reads GAGVSQSPSNKVTEKGKDVELRCDPISGHTALYWYRQSLGQGLEFLIYFQGNSAPDKSGLPSDRFSAERTGGSVSTLTIQRTQQEDSAVYLCASSLVPRGTDTQYFGPGTRLTVL.

This clonotype was seen a few times. The rearrangement links TRBV5-1 to TRBJ1-1, with D tentatively TRBD1 (6 bases). CDR1 is SGHRS and CDR2 is YFSETQ in the germline V gene. V gave up 8 bases and J gave up 5 bases, with 10 bases separating them. CDR3 size: 11 residues. Here the CDR3 DNA reads TGCGCCAGTAGACAGGAGACTGAAGCTTTCTTT. It codes for CASRQETEAFF.

The chain recombines TRBV20-1 with TRBJ2-7; TRBD2 matches 8 bases. Germline CDR1 DFQATT, CDR2 SNEGSKA (reference sequence). With 2 bases clipped from V and 7 bases from J, the junction kept 7 bases outside the gene matches. CDR3 length equals 13 residues. CDR3 nucleotides: TGCAGTGCTAGATCGGCGGGGGGATATGAGCAGTACTTC. It is translated as CSARSAGGYEQYF.

The chain has TRBV28 and TRBJ1-1; TRBD1 might be the D (6 bases). This CDR3 has 14 amino acids. Trimming shortened V by 6 bases and J by 2 bases, and 13 bases separated the two germline ends. Germline V lookup: CDR1 MDHEN, CDR2 SYDVKM. CDR3 nucleotides: TGTGCCAGCAGGGCACAGGGTCTTAACACTGAAGCTTTCTTT. It yields the protein CASRAQGLNTEAFF.

This clonotype was seen only a few times. V and J are TRBV12-3 or TRBV12-4 and TRBJ2-5, with TRBD2 as a possible D gene (6 bases). The CDR3 totals 15 residues. Deletions cut 6 bases from V and 1 base from J, with 15 bases between. CDR3 amino acids: CASRASEGRQETQYF. The CDR3 DNA is TGTGCCAGCAGGGCTAGCGAAGGCCGCCAAGAGACCCAGTACTTC.

This clonotype was recorded a few times. The rearrangement uses TRBV7-9 and TRBJ2-7, with D possibly matching TRBD1 (7 bases). The germline V gene encodes CDR1 SEHNR and CDR2 FQNEAQ (reference sequence). The CDR3 loop spans 14 amino acids. V was pared by 5 bases and J by 1 base, with 12 bases between. CDR3: CASSQAGQSYEQYF. The CDR3 region has the DNA TGTGCCAGCAGCCAGGCGGGACAGTCCTACGAGCAGTACTTC.

This clonotype was recorded a few times. The chain carries TRBV6-5 and TRBJ2-7, with TRBD2 matching over 7 bases. This CDR3 is built from 15 residues. J was trimmed by 3 bases and V by 4 bases; bases with no gene match: 9. Germline V gene lookup returns CDR1 MNHEY and CDR2 SVGAGI. Here the CDR3 reads CASSSEPGLNYEQYF. Written as DNA, the CDR3 is TGTGCCAGCAGTTCCGAACCGGGACTAAACTACGAGCAGTACTTC.

The V gene is TRBV12-5, the J gene TRBJ2-1; no clear D. The V end lost 3 bases, the J end lost 3 bases, and 3 bases lay between the germline ends. The CDR3 runs 12 residues. The germline CDR1 and CDR2 sequences are LGHNT and FRNRAP. The CDR3, as DNA: TGTGCTAGTGGTTTTGGCTACAATGAGCAGTTCTTC. It specifies CASGFGYNEQFF.

The CDR3 DNA reads as TGCGCCAGCAGCCAGGACAGGATGATCGGCTACGAGCAGTACTTC. This codes for CASSQDRMIGYEQYF. This sequence joins TRBV5-1 and TRBJ2-7; 7 bases fit TRBD1. The CDR3 spans 15 residues. Germline V gene lookup returns CDR1 SGHRS and CDR2 YFSETQ. Trimming removed 4 bases from V and 3 bases from J; junction bases left unmatched: 10.

J is TRBJ1-2 and V is TRBV20-1; possible D gene TRBD1, 5 bases. Trimming took off 3 bases at V and 6 bases at J, with 11 bases between the two ends. Germline V lookup: CDR1 DFQATT, CDR2 SNEGSKA (reference sequence). The CDR3 length is 12 residues. The CDR3 DNA reads as TGCAGTGCTAGCCAGGGCCTAAATGGCTACACCTTC. Protein product: CSASQGLNGYTF.

This clonotype was seen a handful of times. The chain carries TRBV4-1 and TRBJ2-4; TRBD2 matches 11 bases. V was clipped by 4 bases and J by 2 bases; unmatched bases: 4. The CDR3 is 16 residues long. Germline CDR1 MGHRA, CDR2 YSYEKL. The CDR3 DNA is TGCGCCAGCAGCCCCAGACTAGCGGGGACCAAAAACATTCAGTACTTC. It translates to CASSPRLAGTKNIQYF.

There are a few counts of this clonotype. J is TRBJ2-1 and V is TRBV27, with D perhaps matching TRBD1 or TRBD2 (5 bases each). Germline assignment: CDR1 MNHEY and CDR2 SMNVEV (reference sequence). The CDR3 covers 12 residues. Trimming took off 5 bases at V and 9 bases at J, with 11 bases between the two ends. The CDR3 reads CASSPTGREQFF. For the CDR3, the DNA is TGTGCCAGCAGTCCCACGGGGCGTGAGCAGTTCTTC.

This clonotype came up a few times. The chain links TRBV4-2 to TRBJ2-1, with 11 bases identical to TRBD2. Unmatched junction bases numbered 19, after V lost 4 bases and J lost 8 bases. Germline CDR1 is LGHNA and CDR2 is YNFKEQ. The CDR3 loop spans 19 amino acids. As DNA, the CDR3 is TGTGCCAGCAGCCTCACGTTAGCCCTACTAGCGGGAGCGGGGGATGAGCAGTTCTTC. It yields the protein CASSLTLALLAGAGDEQFF.

This chain joins TRBV15 and TRBJ2-7; D might be TRBD1 or TRBD2, each matching 5 bases. Germline CDR1 reads LNHNV; CDR2 reads YYDKDF (reference sequence). The CDR3 is made up of 15 amino acids. V was pared by 0 bases and J by 2 bases, with 11 bases between. The CDR3 protein is CATSRDRGRTYEQYF. The CDR3 bases are TGTGCCACCAGCAGAGATCGGGGCAGGACCTACGAGCAGTACTTC.

The chain links TRBV7-9 to TRBJ2-1, with TRBD2 identical over 8 bases. Germline-derived CDR1 and CDR2 are SEHNR and FQNEAQ (reference sequence). Trimming took 7 bases from V and 6 from J; bases not matched to a gene: 8. There are 14 residues in the CDR3. This CDR3 is CASTGDSGTNEQFF. The CDR3 nucleotides read TGTGCCAGCACCGGCGATAGCGGGACCAATGAGCAGTTCTTC.

V is TRBV10-3 and J is TRBJ2-1; TRBD2 agrees at 13 bases. V dropped 6 bases and J dropped 8; count of bases not matched to a gene: 7. The germline CDR1 and CDR2 sequences are ENHRY and SYGVKD. The CDR3 consists of 15 residues. The CDR3 bases are TGTGCCATCAGCATCGGGACTAGCGGGATGGATGAGCAGTTCTTC. It encodes CAISIGTSGMDEQFF.

V usage is TRBV20-1 and J usage is TRBJ2-1, with 7 bases aligning to TRBD2. Germline CDR1 DFQATT, CDR2 SNEGSKA (reference sequence). Trimming at V came to 7 bases and at J to 6 bases, leaving 9 bases not matched to a gene. This CDR3 spans 13 amino acids. The CDR3 DNA follows: TGCAGTGTACGGGAGGCAGCTCTCAATGAGCAGTTCTTC. Encoded protein: CSVREAALNEQFF.

The chain joins TRBV3-1 to TRBJ2-7; tentative D call: TRBD1 (5 bases). The V gene's germline CDR1 is LGHDT and CDR2 YNNKEL (reference sequence). The V gene lost 4 bases and the J gene lost 3 bases, with 13 bases spanning the gap. The CDR3 is made up of 14 amino acids. CDR3 sequence reads: CASSPRGHNYEQYF. CDR3 in DNA: TGTGCCAGCAGCCCCCGAGGACATAACTACGAGCAGTACTTC.

This chain links TRBV10-1 with TRBJ2-4; a weak D match, TRBD1 (6 bases). CDR3 length: 15 amino acids. Germline V gene data show CDR1 as WNHNN and CDR2 as SYGVQD (reference sequence). The ends were cut back, 8 bases at V and 0 bases at J, with 14 bases in the middle. The CDR3 spells CASVGHRLAKNIQYF. The CDR3 DNA reads as TGCGCCAGCGTGGGACATCGACTAGCCAAAAACATTCAGTACTTC.

The chain combines TRBV4-1 with TRBJ2-3; D is uncertain. This CDR3 spans 10 amino acids. Germline CDR1 MGHRA, CDR2 YSYEKL. Trimming removed 4 bases at V and 6 bases at J, with 2 bases between. DNA of the CDR3: TGCGCCAGCAGCCCTGATACGCAGTATTTT. Amino acids: CASSPDTQYF.

The V gene is TRBV21-1, the J gene TRBJ2-1; TRBD2, the table's D call, was not compared with the DNA. TRBV21-1 is flagged as a pseudogene. The CDR3 has 14 amino acids. DNA of the CDR3: TGTGCCAGCAGCATGGGACTAACCCACAATGAGCAGTTCTTC. Translated: CASSMGLTHNEQFF.

The chain recombines TRBV7-2 with TRBJ1-2; a possible D gene is TRBD1 (5 bases). The germline gives CDR1 SGHTA, CDR2 FQGNSA. CDR3 size: 20 residues. Trimming pared 5 bases from V and 6 bases from J, leaving 34 bases between. This chain's CDR3 is CASSPGGKVRLDKGRNGYTF. The CDR3 DNA reads as TGTGCCAGCAGCCCCGGGGGGAAAGTGAGACTGGACAAGGGGCGGAATGGCTACACCTTC.

V usage is TRBV20-1 and J usage is TRBJ1-4; tentative D call: TRBD1 (5 bases). Germline V gene data show CDR1 as DFQATT and CDR2 as SNEGSKA (reference sequence). CDR3 size: 14 residues. Trimming left V 0 bases short and J 6 bases short, with 11 bases between. The CDR3 region has the DNA TGCAGTGCTAGAGAAAGGGGTTTAGATGAAAAACTGTTTTTT. This gives the protein CSARERGLDEKLFF.

The chain couples TRBV29-1 to TRBJ2-1, with 9 positions matching TRBD1. The ends lost 5 bases at V and 7 bases at J; junction bases unmatched: 3. The CDR3 length is 12 residues. The germline CDR1 and CDR2 sequences are SQVTM and ANQGSEA. The CDR3 DNA reads TGCAGCGTTACAGGGGGCTGGAATGAGCAGTTCTTC. It specifies CSVTGGWNEQFF.

V and J are TRBV7-2 and TRBJ2-1; the D is unclear. Germline V gives CDR1 SGHTA, CDR2 FQGNSA. The V end was cut by 0 bases, the J end by 4 bases, with 7 bases between. The CDR3 length is 14 residues. CDR3 in amino acids: CASSLASDYNEQFF. The DNA of the CDR3 is TGTGCCAGCAGCTTAGCATCTGATTACAATGAGCAGTTCTTC.